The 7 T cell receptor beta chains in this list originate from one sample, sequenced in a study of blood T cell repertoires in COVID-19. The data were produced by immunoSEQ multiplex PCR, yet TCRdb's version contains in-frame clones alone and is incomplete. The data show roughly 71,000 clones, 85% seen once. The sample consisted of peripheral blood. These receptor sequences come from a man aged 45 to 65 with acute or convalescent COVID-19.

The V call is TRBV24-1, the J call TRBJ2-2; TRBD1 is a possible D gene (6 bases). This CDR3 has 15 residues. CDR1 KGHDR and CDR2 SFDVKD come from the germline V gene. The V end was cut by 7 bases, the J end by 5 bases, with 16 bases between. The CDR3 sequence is CATSYQGSGTGELFF. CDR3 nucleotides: TGTGCCACCAGCTACCAGGGGTCGGGGACCGGGGAGCTGTTTTTT.

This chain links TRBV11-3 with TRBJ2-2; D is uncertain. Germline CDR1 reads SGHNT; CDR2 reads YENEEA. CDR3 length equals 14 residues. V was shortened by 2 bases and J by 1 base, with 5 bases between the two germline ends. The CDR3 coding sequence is TGTGCCAGCAGCTTAATCGGGAACACCGGGGAGCTGTTTTTT. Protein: CASSLIGNTGELFF.

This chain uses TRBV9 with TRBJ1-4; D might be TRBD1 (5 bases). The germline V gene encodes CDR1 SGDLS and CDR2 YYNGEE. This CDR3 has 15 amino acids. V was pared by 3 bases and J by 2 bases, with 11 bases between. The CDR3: CASSADPGTNEKLFF. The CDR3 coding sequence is TGTGCCAGCAGCGCTGATCCAGGGACTAATGAAAAACTGTTTTTT.

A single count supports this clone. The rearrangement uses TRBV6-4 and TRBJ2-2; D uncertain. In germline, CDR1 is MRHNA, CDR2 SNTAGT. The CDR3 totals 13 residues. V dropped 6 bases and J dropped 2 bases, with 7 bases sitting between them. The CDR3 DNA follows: TGTGCCAGCAGCCATACTAACACCGGGGAGCTGTTTTTT. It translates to CASSHTNTGELFF.

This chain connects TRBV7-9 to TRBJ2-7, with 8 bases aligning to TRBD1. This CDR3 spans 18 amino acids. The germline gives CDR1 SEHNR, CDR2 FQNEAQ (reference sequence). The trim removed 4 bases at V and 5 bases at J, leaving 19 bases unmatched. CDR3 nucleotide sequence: TGTGCCAGCAGCTCGCCCGCGCCGGCGACAGGGGTCGTCGACGAGCAGTACTTC. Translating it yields CASSSPAPATGVVDEQYF.

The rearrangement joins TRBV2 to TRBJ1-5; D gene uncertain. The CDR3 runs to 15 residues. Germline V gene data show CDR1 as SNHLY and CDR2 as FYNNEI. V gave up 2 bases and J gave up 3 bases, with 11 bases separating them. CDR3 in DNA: TGTGCCAGCAGTGAAAGGGCGGGAGCCAATCAGCCCCAGCATTTT. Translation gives CASSERAGANQPQHF. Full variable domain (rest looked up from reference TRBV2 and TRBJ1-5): EPEVTQTPSHQVTQMGQEVILRCVPISNHLYFYWYRQILGQKVEFLVSFYNNEISEKSEIFDDQFSVERPDGSNFTLKIRSTKLEDSAMYFCASSERAGANQPQHFGDGTRLSIL.

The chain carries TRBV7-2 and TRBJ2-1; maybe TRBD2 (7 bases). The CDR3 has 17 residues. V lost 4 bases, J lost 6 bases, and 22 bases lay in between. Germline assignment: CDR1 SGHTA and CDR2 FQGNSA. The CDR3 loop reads CASSSQRWGGGGNEQFF. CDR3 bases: TGTGCCAGCAGCTCCCAGCGATGGGGGGGCGGCGGCAATGAGCAGTTCTTC. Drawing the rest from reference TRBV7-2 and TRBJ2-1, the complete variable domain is GAGVSQSPSNKVTEKGKDVELRCDPISGHTALYWYRQSLGQGLEFLIYFQGNSAPDKSGLPSDRFSAERTGGSVSTLTIQRTQQEDSAVYLCASSSQRWGGGGNEQFFGPGTRLTVL.